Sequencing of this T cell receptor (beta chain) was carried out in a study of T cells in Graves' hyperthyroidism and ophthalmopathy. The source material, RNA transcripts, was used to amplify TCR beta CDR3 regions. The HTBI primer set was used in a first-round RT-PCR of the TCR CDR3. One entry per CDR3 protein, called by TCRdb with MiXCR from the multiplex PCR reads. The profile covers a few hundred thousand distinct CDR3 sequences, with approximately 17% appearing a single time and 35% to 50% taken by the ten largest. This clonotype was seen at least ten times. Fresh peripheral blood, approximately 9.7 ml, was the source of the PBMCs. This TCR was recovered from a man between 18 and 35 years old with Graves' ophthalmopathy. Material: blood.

The CDR3 DNA reads TGTGCCAGCAGCCGCCAACAGGGGGCGCCTGGCTACACCTTC. Translated: CASSRQQGAPGYTF. The chain combines TRBV3-1 with TRBJ1-2; 9 nucleotides line up with TRBD1. There are 14 residues in the CDR3. Germline V gives CDR1 LGHDT, CDR2 YNNKEL (reference sequence). The J segment lost 7 bases and the V segment lost 4 bases, leaving 7 bases of the junction unmatched.